The present TCR beta chain was sequenced within a study of blood T cell repertoires in COVID-19. Some clones are missing from TCRdb's copy, which holds only in-frame ones; the method was immunoSEQ multiplex PCR. The sample carries more than 300,000 clones, around 84% recorded once. This clone was picked up one time. Sequences were obtained from PBMCs or T cells enriched from blood (not recorded which). This TCR came from a woman aged 18-30 years who had recovered from COVID-19.

Here the CDR3 DNA reads TGTGCCAGCAGCTTAGAGACAGGGACCGAGACCCAGTACTTC. Protein product: CASSLETGTETQYF. The chain is built from TRBV5-8 and TRBJ2-5; 7 nucleotides agree with TRBD1. Per germline, CDR1 SGHTS and CDR2 YDEGEE. The trim removed 2 bases at V and 5 bases at J, leaving 6 bases unmatched. The length of the CDR3 is 14 residues. The full variable domain, with the rest looked up from reference TRBV5-8 and TRBJ2-5, is EAGVTQSPTHLIKTRGQQATLRCSPISGHTSVYWYQQALGLGLQFLLWYDEGEERNRGNFPPRFSGRQFPNYSSELNVNALELEDSALYLCASSLETGTETQYFGPGTRLLVL.